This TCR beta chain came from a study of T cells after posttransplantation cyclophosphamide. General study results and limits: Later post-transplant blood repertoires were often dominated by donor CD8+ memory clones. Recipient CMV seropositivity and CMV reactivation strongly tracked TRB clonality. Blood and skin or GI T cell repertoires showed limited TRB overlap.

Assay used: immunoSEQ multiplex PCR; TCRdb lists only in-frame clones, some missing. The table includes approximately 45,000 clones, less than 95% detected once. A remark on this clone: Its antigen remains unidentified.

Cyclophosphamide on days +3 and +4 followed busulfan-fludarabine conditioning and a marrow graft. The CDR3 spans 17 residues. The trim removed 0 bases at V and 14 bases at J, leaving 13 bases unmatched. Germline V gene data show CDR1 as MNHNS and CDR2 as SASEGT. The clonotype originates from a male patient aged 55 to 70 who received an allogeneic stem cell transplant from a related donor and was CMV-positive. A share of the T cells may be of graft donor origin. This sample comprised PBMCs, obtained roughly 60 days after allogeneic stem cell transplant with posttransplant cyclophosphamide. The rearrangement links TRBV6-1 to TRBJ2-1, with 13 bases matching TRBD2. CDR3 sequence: CASSEASGLAGRAGEFF. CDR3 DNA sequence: TGTGCCAGCAGTGAAGCTTCGGGACTAGCGGGGAGGGCCGGGGAGTTCTTC.